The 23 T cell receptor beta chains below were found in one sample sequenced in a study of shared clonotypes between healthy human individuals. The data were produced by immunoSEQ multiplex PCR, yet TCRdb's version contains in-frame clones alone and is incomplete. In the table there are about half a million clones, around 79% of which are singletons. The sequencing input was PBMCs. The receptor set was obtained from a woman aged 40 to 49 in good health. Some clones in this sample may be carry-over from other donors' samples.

CDR3 DNA: TGTGCCAGCAGTTACGACGAAACTAGTCAGCCCCAGCATTTT. Protein: CASSYDETSQPQHF. This rearrangement joins TRBV6-5 to TRBJ1-5; D is ambiguous. Germline CDR1 reads MNHEY; CDR2 reads SVGAGI. Trimming shortened V by 2 bases and J by 6 bases, and 11 bases separated the two germline ends. This CDR3 contains 14 residues.

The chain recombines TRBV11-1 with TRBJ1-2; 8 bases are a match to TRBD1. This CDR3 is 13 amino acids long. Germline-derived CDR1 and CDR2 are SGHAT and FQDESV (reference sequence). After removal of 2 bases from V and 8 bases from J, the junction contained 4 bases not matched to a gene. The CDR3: CASSLQGAQGYTF. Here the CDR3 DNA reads TGTGCCAGCAGCTTACAGGGGGCGCAAGGCTACACCTTC.

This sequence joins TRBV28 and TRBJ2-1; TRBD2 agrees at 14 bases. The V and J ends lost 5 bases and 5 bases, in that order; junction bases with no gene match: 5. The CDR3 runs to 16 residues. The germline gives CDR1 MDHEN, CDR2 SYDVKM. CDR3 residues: CASSTTSGRGNNEQFF. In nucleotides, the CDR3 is TGTGCCAGCAGTACGACTAGCGGGAGGGGTAACAATGAGCAGTTCTTC. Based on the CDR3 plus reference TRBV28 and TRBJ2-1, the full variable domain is DVKVTQSSRYLVKRTGEKVFLECVQDMDHENMFWYRQDPGLGLRLIYFSYDVKMKEKGDIPEGYSVSREKKERFSLILESASTNQTSMYLCASSTTSGRGNNEQFFGPGTRLTVL.

In DNA form, the CDR3 reads TGTGCCAGCAGTTACTCGAGGCGTCAGCTCTATGGCTACACCTTC. As protein: CASSYSRRQLYGYTF. This chain joins TRBV6-5 and TRBJ1-2, with D unresolved. In germline, CDR1 is MNHEY, CDR2 SVGAGI. Trimming removed 0 bases from V and 4 bases from J, with 12 bases in between. There are 15 residues in the CDR3.

The CDR3 loop reads CASSLWSGRGETQYF. In DNA form, the CDR3 reads TGTGCCAGCAGCTTGTGGAGCGGGAGGGGGGAGACCCAGTACTTC. The rearrangement uses TRBV5-4 and TRBJ2-5; TRBD2 agrees at 10 bases. Germline trimming cut 1 base from V and 5 bases from J; bases unmatched to any gene: 5. Looked up from germline, CDR1 is SGHNT and CDR2 is YYREEE (reference sequence). The CDR3 has 15 amino acids.

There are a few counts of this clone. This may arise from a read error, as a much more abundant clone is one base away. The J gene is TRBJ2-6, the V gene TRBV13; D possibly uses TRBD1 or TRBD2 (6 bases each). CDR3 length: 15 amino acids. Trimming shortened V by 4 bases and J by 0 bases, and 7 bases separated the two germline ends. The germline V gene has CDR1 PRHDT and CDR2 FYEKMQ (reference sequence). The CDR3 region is CASSWGASGANVLTF. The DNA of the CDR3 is TGTGCCAGCAGCTGGGGGGCCTCTGGGGCCAACGTCCTGACTTTC.

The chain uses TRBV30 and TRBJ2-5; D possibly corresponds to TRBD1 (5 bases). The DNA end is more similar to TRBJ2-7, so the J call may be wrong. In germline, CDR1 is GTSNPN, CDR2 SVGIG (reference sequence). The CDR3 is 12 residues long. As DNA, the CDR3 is TGTGCCTGGAGTGCAGGGTGGTACGAGCAGTACTTC. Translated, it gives CAWSAGWYEQYF.

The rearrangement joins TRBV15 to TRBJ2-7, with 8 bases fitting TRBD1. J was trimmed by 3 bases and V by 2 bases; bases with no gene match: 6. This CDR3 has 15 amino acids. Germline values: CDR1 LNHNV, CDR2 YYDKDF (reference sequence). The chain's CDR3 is CATSRNLGQGYEQYF. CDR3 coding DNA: TGTGCCACCAGCAGAAACCTCGGACAGGGCTACGAGCAGTACTTC.

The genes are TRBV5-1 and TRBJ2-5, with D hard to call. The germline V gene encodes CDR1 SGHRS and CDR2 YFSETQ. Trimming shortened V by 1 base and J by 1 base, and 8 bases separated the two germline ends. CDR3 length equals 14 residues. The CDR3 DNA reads TGCGCCAGCAGCTTGCATCCGCGCCAAGAGACCCAGTACTTC. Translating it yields CASSLHPRQETQYF.

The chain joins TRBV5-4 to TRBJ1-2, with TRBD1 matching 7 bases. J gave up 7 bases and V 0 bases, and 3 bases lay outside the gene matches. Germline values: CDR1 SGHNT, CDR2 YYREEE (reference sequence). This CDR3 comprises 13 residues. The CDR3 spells CASSLGGGFGYTF. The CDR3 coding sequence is TGTGCCAGCAGCTTGGGAGGGGGCTTTGGCTACACCTTC.

The CDR3 sequence: CASSYSWASNEKLFF. CDR3 sequence (DNA): TGTGCCAGCAGTTACTCGTGGGCCTCTAATGAAAAACTGTTTTTT. The chain uses TRBV6-5 and TRBJ1-4, with D hard to call. The CDR3 covers 15 residues. V lost 0 bases, J lost 3 bases, and 8 bases lay in between. CDR1 MNHEY and CDR2 SVGAGI come from the germline V gene.

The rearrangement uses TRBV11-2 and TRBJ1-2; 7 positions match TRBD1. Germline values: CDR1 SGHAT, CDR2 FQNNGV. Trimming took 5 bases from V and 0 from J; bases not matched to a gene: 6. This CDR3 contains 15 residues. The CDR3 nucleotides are TGTGCCAGCAGCCGGGACAGTTACTCTAACTATGGCTACACCTTC. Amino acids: CASSRDSYSNYGYTF.

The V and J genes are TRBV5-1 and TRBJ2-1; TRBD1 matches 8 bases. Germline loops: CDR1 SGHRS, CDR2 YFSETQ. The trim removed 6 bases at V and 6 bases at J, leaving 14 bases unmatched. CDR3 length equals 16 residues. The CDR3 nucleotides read TGCGCCAGCATAACAGGGTTGGCGACAGGGGCCAATGAGCAGTTCTTC. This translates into CASITGLATGANEQFF. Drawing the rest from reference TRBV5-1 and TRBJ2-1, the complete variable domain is KAGVTQTPRYLIKTRGQQVTLSCSPISGHRSVSWYQQTPGQGLQFLFEYFSETQRNKGNFPGRFSGRQFSNSRSEMNVSTLELGDSALYLCASITGLATGANEQFFGPGTRLTVL.

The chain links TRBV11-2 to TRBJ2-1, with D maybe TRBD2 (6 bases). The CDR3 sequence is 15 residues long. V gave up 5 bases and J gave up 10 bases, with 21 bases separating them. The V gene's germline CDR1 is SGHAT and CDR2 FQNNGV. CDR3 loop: CASSGDLAAGEEQFF. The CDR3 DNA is TGTGCCAGCAGCGGGGACTTAGCCGCGGGTGAAGAGCAGTTCTTC. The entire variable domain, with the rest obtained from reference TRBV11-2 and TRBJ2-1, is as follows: EAGVAQSPRYKIIEKRQSVAFWCNPISGHATLYWYQQILGQGPKLLIQFQNNGVVDDSQLPKDRFSAERLKGVDSTLKIQPAKLEDSAVYLCASSGDLAAGEEQFFGPGTRLTVL.

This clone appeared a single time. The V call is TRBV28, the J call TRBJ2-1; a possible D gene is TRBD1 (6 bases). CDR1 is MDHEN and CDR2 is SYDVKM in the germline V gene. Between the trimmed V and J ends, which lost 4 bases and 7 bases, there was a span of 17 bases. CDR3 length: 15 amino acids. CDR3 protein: CASSSLGTHINEQFF. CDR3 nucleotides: TGTGCCAGCAGTTCATTGGGGACACATATTAATGAGCAGTTCTTC.

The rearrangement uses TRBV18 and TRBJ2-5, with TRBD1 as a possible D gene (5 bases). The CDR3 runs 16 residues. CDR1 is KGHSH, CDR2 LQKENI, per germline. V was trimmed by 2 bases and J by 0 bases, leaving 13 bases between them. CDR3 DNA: TGTGCCAGCTCACCAAACACAGGCCCGTACCAAGAGACCCAGTACTTC. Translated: CASSPNTGPYQETQYF.

The CDR3 bases are TGTGCCAGCAGCCCGGACCGGGGCCAAGTCCATTCGGCTTTCTTT. This sequence encodes CASSPDRGQVHSAFF. This chain joins TRBV7-2 and TRBJ1-1, with a tentative D call TRBD1 (5 bases). CDR1 is SGHTA, CDR2 FQGNSA, per germline. The V end lost 5 bases, the J end lost 11 bases, and 24 bases lay between the germline ends. The length of the CDR3 is 15 residues. Combining the CDR3 with reference TRBV7-2 and TRBJ1-1 gives the whole variable domain GAGVSQSPSNKVTEKGKDVELRCDPISGHTALYWYRQSLGQGLEFLIYFQGNSAPDKSGLPSDRFSAERTGGSVSTLTIQRTQQEDSAVYLCASSPDRGQVHSAFFGQGTRLTVV.

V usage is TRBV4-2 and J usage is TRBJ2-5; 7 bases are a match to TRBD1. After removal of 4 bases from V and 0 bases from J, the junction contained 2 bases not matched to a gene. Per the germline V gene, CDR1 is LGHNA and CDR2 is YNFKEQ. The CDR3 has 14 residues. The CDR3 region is CASSLTGDQETQYF. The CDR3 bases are TGTGCCAGCAGCCTTACAGGGGACCAAGAGACCCAGTACTTC.

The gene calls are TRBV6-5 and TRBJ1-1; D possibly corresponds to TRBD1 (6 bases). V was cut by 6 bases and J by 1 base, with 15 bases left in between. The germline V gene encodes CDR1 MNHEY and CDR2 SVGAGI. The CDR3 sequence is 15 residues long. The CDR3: CASRSLTGQNTEAFF. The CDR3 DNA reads TGTGCCAGCAGATCCCTTACGGGACAGAACACTGAAGCTTTCTTT.

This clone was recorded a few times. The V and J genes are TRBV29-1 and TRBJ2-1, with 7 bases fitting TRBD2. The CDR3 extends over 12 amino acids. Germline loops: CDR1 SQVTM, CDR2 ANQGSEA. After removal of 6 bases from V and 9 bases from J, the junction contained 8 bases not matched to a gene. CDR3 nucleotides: TGCAGCGTGCTGACTAGCTCGGGTGAGCAGTTCTTC. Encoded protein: CSVLTSSGEQFF.

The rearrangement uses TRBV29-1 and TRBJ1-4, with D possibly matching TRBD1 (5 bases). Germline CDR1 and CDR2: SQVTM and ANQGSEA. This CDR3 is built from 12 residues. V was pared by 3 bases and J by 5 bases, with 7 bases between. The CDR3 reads CSVDSGNEKLFF. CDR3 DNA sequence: TGCAGCGTTGATTCAGGGAATGAAAAACTGTTTTTT.

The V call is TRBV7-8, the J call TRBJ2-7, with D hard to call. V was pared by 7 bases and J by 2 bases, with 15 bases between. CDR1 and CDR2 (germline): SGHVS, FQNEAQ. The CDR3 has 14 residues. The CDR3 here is CASIRVGMPYEQYF. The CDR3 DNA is TGTGCCAGCATCCGGGTGGGCATGCCCTACGAGCAGTACTTC.

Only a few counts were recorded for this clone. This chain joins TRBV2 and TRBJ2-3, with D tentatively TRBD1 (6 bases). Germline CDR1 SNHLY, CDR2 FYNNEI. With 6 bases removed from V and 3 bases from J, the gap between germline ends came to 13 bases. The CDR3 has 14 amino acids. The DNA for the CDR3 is TGTGCCAGCAGAAAGGACAGACTAACAGATACGCAGTATTTT. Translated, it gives CASRKDRLTDTQYF.